This T cell receptor (beta chain) was recovered during a study of molecular identifiers for immune sequencing clone quantification. Study at large: Replicate runs used RNA from around 20,000 or 100,000 naive CD8 cells, which was split five ways into aliquots, and four of those aliquots were then sequenced. Study-wide results and caveats: Clone sizes that are highly expanded could be underestimated when identical TCR molecules share a barcode. Jurkat TCR RNA spiked in from one cell (amid roughly 970,000 naive cells) was reportedly detectable.

Trimming at V came to 7 bases and at J to 7 bases, leaving 12 bases not matched to a gene. The CDR3 runs to 15 residues. Germline V gene data show CDR1 as MNHEY and CDR2 as SVGEGT. Via MiXCR, TCRdb re-called the PCR reads, giving one row per CDR3 protein. The data contain nearly 650,000 distinct CDR3 sequences, about 25% of them singletons. This clonotype was picked up many times. Its antigen remains unidentified. The sample consisted of naive CD8+ T cells from blood, with Jurkat cell RNA spiked in. Regarding subset: FACS-sorted CD8+CD4-CCR7+CD45RA+ naive T cells. The sequence was obtained from a human donor in good health. Some libraries in this study had Jurkat cell RNA spiked in. The V call is TRBV6-2 or TRBV6-3, the J call TRBJ2-1, with TRBD2 matching 8 bases. The chain's CDR3 is CASTRRSREGNEQFF. Written as DNA, the CDR3 is TGTGCCAGCACCCGCCGAAGCCGGGAGGGTAATGAGCAGTTCTTC.